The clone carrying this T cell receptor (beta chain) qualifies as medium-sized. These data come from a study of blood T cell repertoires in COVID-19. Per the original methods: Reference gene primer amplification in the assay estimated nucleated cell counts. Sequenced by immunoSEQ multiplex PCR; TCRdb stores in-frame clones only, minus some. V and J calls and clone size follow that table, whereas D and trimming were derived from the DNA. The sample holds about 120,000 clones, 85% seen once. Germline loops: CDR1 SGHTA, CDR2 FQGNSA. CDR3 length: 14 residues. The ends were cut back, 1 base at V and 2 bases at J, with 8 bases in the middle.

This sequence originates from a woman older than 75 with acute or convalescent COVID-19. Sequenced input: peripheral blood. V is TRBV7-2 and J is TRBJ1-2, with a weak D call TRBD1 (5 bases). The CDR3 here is CASSLETGNYGYTF. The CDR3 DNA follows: TGTGCCAGCAGCTTAGAAACAGGAAACTATGGCTACACCTTC.